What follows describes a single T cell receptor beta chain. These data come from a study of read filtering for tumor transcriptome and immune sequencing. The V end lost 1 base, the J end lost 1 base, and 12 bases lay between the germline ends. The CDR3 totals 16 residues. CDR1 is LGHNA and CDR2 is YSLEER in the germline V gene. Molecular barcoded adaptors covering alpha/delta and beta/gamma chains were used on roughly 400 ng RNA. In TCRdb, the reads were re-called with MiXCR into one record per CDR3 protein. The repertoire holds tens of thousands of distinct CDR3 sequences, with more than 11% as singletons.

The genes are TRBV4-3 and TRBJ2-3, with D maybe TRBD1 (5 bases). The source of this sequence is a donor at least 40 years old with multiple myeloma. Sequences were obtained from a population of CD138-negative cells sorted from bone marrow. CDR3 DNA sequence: TGCGCCAGCAGCCAAGGACAGTTCCAGGGCACAGATACGCAGTATTTT. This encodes CASSQGQFQGTDTQYF.